Listed here are 25 T cell receptor beta chains from one sample, sequenced in a study of T cell responses to AZD1222 COVID-19 vaccine. Generated by immunoSEQ multiplex PCR, the TCRdb table keeps only in-frame clones and is missing some. The sample consists of about 97,000 clones, 91% of them appearing once. Sequencing was performed on peripheral blood, taken on day 0 of AZD1222 vaccination. The receptors derive from an adult in good health.

The CDR3 sequence is CASSPGGNQPQHF. CDR3 nucleotide sequence: TGTGCCAGCAGCCCCGGCGGAAATCAGCCCCAGCATTTT. This chain links TRBV9 with TRBJ1-5; D not certain. CDR3 length: 13 residues. Trimming took off 4 bases at V and 4 bases at J, with 9 bases between the two ends. CDR1 is SGDLS, CDR2 YYNGEE, per germline. Based on the CDR3 plus reference TRBV9 and TRBJ1-5, the full variable domain is DSGVTQTPKHLITATGQRVTLRCSPRSGDLSVYWYQQSLDQGLQFLIQYYNGEERAKGNILERFSAQQFPDLHSELNLSSLELGDSALYFCASSPGGNQPQHFGDGTRLSIL.

The chain employs TRBV19 and TRBJ2-2; maybe TRBD2 (5 bases). From germline, CDR1 is LNHDA and CDR2 SQIVND (reference sequence). V gave up 1 base and J gave up 5 bases, with 14 bases separating them. The CDR3 has 16 amino acids. The CDR3 spells CASSIGWLGGTGELFF. The CDR3, as DNA: TGTGCCAGTAGTATAGGATGGCTGGGCGGGACCGGGGAGCTGTTTTTT.

The chain couples TRBV6-1 to TRBJ1-2; 8 bases are shared with TRBD1. After removal of 2 bases from V and 6 bases from J, the junction contained 11 bases not matched to a gene. Germline assignment: CDR1 MNHNS and CDR2 SASEGT. The CDR3 has 16 residues. The DNA of the CDR3 is TGTGCCAGCAGTGAAAACCAGGGGGCTATTAAAAATGGCTACACCTTC. This translates into CASSENQGAIKNGYTF.

This chain joins TRBV3-1 (or the pseudogene TRBV3-2) and TRBJ2-2, with unresolved D. V was cut by 0 bases and J by 13 bases, with 6 bases left in between. Germline CDR1 LGHDT, CDR2 YNNKEL (reference sequence). The CDR3 is 11 residues long. CDR3 sequence (DNA): TGTGCCAGCAGCCAAGATATCGGGCTGTTTTTT. Protein sequence: CASSQDIGLFF.

J is TRBJ2-7 and V is TRBV28; TRBD2 aligns across 9 bases. This CDR3 has 18 residues. V gave up 3 bases and J gave up 4 bases; unmatched junction bases: 16. Germline V lookup: CDR1 MDHEN, CDR2 SYDVKM. CDR3 nucleotide sequence: TGTGCCAGCAGTTTTAATGCTAGCGGGATGGTTGACCTTTACGAGCAGTACTTC. It encodes CASSFNASGMVDLYEQYF.

V is TRBV9 and J is TRBJ2-7; TRBD1 might be the D (6 bases). CDR1 and CDR2 from the germline V gene are SGDLS and YYNGEE. This CDR3 has 14 amino acids. V was cut by 1 base and J by 2 bases, with 10 bases left in between. In DNA form, the CDR3 reads TGTGCCAGCAGCGTACAGGGGAACGCCTACGAGCAGTACTTC. It specifies CASSVQGNAYEQYF. The whole variable domain, remainder taken from reference TRBV9 and TRBJ2-7, is DSGVTQTPKHLITATGQRVTLRCSPRSGDLSVYWYQQSLDQGLQFLIQYYNGEERAKGNILERFSAQQFPDLHSELNLSSLELGDSALYFCASSVQGNAYEQYFGPGTRLTVT.

The genes are TRBV3-1 (or the pseudogene TRBV3-2) and TRBJ1-6, with D unresolved. CDR3 size: 12 residues. Trimming took 0 bases from V and 14 from J, leaving 8 bases between them. Germline V CDR1 and CDR2: LGHDT, YNNKEL (reference sequence). The CDR3 bases are TGTGCCAGCAGCCAAGAATCCGGGTCCCTCCACTTT. Its translation: CASSQESGSLHF.

The genes are TRBV28 and TRBJ2-5; 10 positions agree with TRBD1. This CDR3 is 15 amino acids long. V was pared by 7 bases and J by 6 bases, with 11 bases of the junction left unmatched. Germline V gives CDR1 MDHEN, CDR2 SYDVKM. CDR3 nucleotides: TGTGCCAGCACCACGACCGGGACAGGGGCTAAGACCCAGTACTTC. It yields the protein CASTTTGTGAKTQYF.

In the case of this clone: This sample also contains other DNA sequences that code for the same CDR3. The chain combines TRBV4-2 with TRBJ1-4, with D unresolved. V dropped 0 bases and J dropped 2 bases, with 4 bases sitting between them. CDR3 length: 14 amino acids. The V gene's germline CDR1 is LGHNA and CDR2 YNFKEQ. In nucleotides, the CDR3 is TGTGCCAGCAGCCAAGATGGCACTAATGAAAAACTGTTTTTT. Its protein is CASSQDGTNEKLFF.

The chain combines TRBV5-1 with TRBJ2-7; D may match TRBD1 or TRBD2 (6 bases each). The CDR3 covers 16 residues. CDR1 is SGHRS and CDR2 is YFSETQ in the germline V gene. V was pared by 7 bases and J by 1 base, with 21 bases between. CDR3 in DNA: TGCGCCAGCGCGTTAGTTGTAGGGGGGCCTTCCTACGAGCAGTACTTC. Amino acids: CASALVVGGPSYEQYF.

The chain links TRBV4-1 to TRBJ2-7; D is undetermined. The CDR3 sequence is 15 residues long. The germline gives CDR1 MGHRA, CDR2 YSYEKL. V was trimmed by 2 bases and J by 7 bases, leaving 18 bases between them. The CDR3 protein is CASSQRAGRQEEQYF. The DNA of the CDR3 is TGCGCCAGCAGCCAACGGGCAGGACGACAAGAAGAGCAGTACTTC.

This rearrangement joins TRBV6-4 to TRBJ2-6; D gene ambiguous. In germline, CDR1 is MRHNA, CDR2 SNTAGT. The V gene lost 2 bases and the J gene lost 1 base, with 3 bases spanning the gap. The CDR3 sequence is 14 residues long. CDR3 bases: TGTGCCAGCAGTGACCGTTCTGGGGCCAACGTCCTGACTTTC. Encoded protein: CASSDRSGANVLTF.

V is TRBV28 and J is TRBJ1-5; no reliable D call. The germline CDR1 and CDR2 sequences are MDHEN and SYDVKM. Trimming pared 5 bases from V and 1 base from J, leaving 9 bases between. The CDR3 is made up of 14 amino acids. In DNA, the CDR3 is TGTGCCAGCAGTGCCGGAGGGAGCAATCAGCCCCAGCATTTT. Translating gives CASSAGGSNQPQHF.

This chain joins TRBV18 and TRBJ2-7; 7 nucleotides match TRBD2. The CDR3 is 14 residues long. The junction had 7 bases not matched to a gene; V was cut back by 1 base and J by 7 bases. Germline CDR1 reads KGHSH; CDR2 reads LQKENI. The CDR3 bases are TGTGCCAGCTCACCACTAGCGGGCAAGAGGGAGCAGTACTTC. Its translation is CASSPLAGKREQYF.

J is TRBJ1-5 and V is TRBV6-5; D unclear. This CDR3 spans 14 amino acids. Germline CDR1 reads MNHEY; CDR2 reads SVGAGI. Trimming removed 6 bases from V and 3 bases from J, with 12 bases in between. CDR3 region: CASSPHRSNQPQHF. The CDR3 nucleotides are TGTGCCAGCAGCCCCCATCGGTCCAATCAGCCCCAGCATTTT.

The chain has TRBV3-1 (or the pseudogene TRBV3-2) and TRBJ2-7; the D is unclear. CDR3 size: 11 residues. Germline loops: CDR1 LGHDT, CDR2 YNNKEL (reference sequence). Trimming pared 6 bases from V and 0 bases from J, leaving 3 bases between. The CDR3 DNA sequence: TGTGCCAGCAGTTACTCCTACGAGCAGTACTTC. Amino acid sequence: CASSYSYEQYF.

V gene TRBV5-4 combines with J gene TRBJ2-2; D tentatively reads TRBD1 or TRBD2 (7 bases each). There are 13 residues in the CDR3. Germline V CDR1 and CDR2: SGHNT, YYREEE (reference sequence). V gave up 4 bases and J gave up 6 bases, with 10 bases separating them. CDR3 coding DNA: TGTGCCAGCAGCCAGGGGGGGGCCGGGGAGCTGTTTTTT. Amino acids: CASSQGGAGELFF. The full variable domain, in which reference TRBV5-4 and TRBJ2-2 provide the parts outside the CDR3, is ETGVTQSPTHLIKTRGQQVTLRCSSQSGHNTVSWYQQALGQGPQFIFQYYREEENGRGNFPPRFSGLQFPNYSSELNVNALELDDSALYLCASSQGGAGELFFGEGSRLTVL.

V usage is TRBV2 and J usage is TRBJ1-1, with D unresolved. The CDR3 loop spans 14 amino acids. Germline CDR1 and CDR2: SNHLY and FYNNEI. V dropped 1 base and J dropped 6 bases, with 12 bases sitting between them. CDR3 bases: TGTGCCAGCAGTGAAGGGAGGGCTGGTGCTGAAGCTTTCTTT. It is translated as CASSEGRAGAEAFF.

The genes are TRBV2 and TRBJ1-5; no firm D call. The germline V gene has CDR1 SNHLY and CDR2 FYNNEI. This CDR3 region has 13 residues. V was clipped by 5 bases and J by 5 bases, with 10 bases between them. The CDR3 spells CASSMEGDQPQHF. CDR3 DNA sequence: TGTGCCAGCAGTATGGAAGGCGATCAGCCCCAGCATTTT.

The rearrangement links TRBV2 to TRBJ1-1; D is possibly TRBD1 (5 bases). Germline V CDR1 and CDR2: SNHLY, FYNNEI. V was clipped by 5 bases and J by 1 base, with 11 bases between them. The CDR3 totals 14 residues. The CDR3: CASSWTRGNTEAFF. DNA of the CDR3: TGTGCCAGCAGTTGGACGAGGGGGAACACTGAAGCTTTCTTT. Filled out from reference TRBV2 and TRBJ1-1, the complete variable domain reads EPEVTQTPSHQVTQMGQEVILRCVPISNHLYFYWYRQILGQKVEFLVSFYNNEISEKSEIFDDQFSVERPDGSNFTLKIRSTKLEDSAMYFCASSWTRGNTEAFFGQGTRLTVV.

The chain uses TRBV15 and TRBJ2-7; D possibly corresponds to TRBD2 (6 bases). Trimming stripped 1 base from V and 7 bases from J, with 17 bases between. The CDR3 is 15 residues long. Germline assignment: CDR1 LNHNV and CDR2 YYDKDF (reference sequence). CDR3 sequence (DNA): TGTGCCACCAGCAGAGTGGGGGGATCTTCGTGGGAGCAGTACTTC. This sequence encodes CATSRVGGSSWEQYF.

The genes are TRBV5-1 and TRBJ1-6; 7 positions match TRBD1. CDR1 is SGHRS, CDR2 YFSETQ, per germline. V trimming: 2 bases; J trimming: 9 bases; junction bases outside the gene matches: 5. The CDR3 is 14 amino acids. CDR3 coding DNA: TGCGCCAGCAGCTTAGGGACAGCGGGTTCACCCCTCCACTTT. Translated, it gives CASSLGTAGSPLHF.

The V and J genes are TRBV19 and TRBJ1-1, with 7 bases that match TRBD1. After removal of 6 bases from V and 1 base from J, the junction contained 8 bases not matched to a gene. Germline V gene lookup returns CDR1 LNHDA and CDR2 SQIVND (reference sequence). This CDR3 spans 15 amino acids. The CDR3 sequence is CASSPGTATNTEAFF. Written as DNA, the CDR3 is TGTGCCAGTAGCCCTGGGACAGCAACGAACACTGAAGCTTTCTTT.

This clone was counted between two and nine times. The rearrangement joins TRBV7-9 to TRBJ1-5, with D unresolved. The CDR3 contains 14 residues. Germline-derived CDR1 and CDR2 are SEHNR and FQNEAQ (reference sequence). V lost 3 bases to trimming and J lost 2 bases, with 8 bases between them. Written as DNA, the CDR3 is TGTGCCAGCAGCTTTGAGAGGGGCAATCAGCCCCAGCATTTT. This codes for CASSFERGNQPQHF.

The chain combines TRBV9 with TRBJ2-1; D may be TRBD2 (6 bases). V lost 0 bases and J 7 bases, leaving 17 bases between the germline ends. The CDR3 runs 16 residues. Germline CDR1 reads SGDLS; CDR2 reads YYNGEE. The CDR3 region has the DNA TGTGCCAGCAGCGTAGATCGGTGGGAGGTGGTAAATGAGCAGTTCTTC. Translation: CASSVDRWEVVNEQFF.